Below, one TCR beta chain is given with its context. As handled by the study authors: Estimated nucleated cell counts came from reference gene primer amplification. Method: immunoSEQ multiplex PCR; TCRdb's copy keeps in-frame clones and lacks some. For V, J and clone size, that table is used; D and trimming come from the DNA. The sample contains some 460,000 clones, roughly 90% of which appear only once. The sample is drawn from a study of blood T cell repertoires in COVID-19. Germline CDR1 reads MGHRA; CDR2 reads YSYEKL. With 0 bases clipped from V and 2 bases from J, the junction kept 5 bases outside the gene matches. The CDR3 covers 16 residues. Cohort 3 recovery required two negative PCRs, clearance, or symptom resolution.

The sequenced material came from PBMCs or T cells enriched from blood (not recorded which). The clonotype comes from a woman aged 18-29 years who had recovered from COVID-19. V gene TRBV4-1 combines with J gene TRBJ2-7; 9 nucleotides align to TRBD2. This CDR3 reads CASSQDWSGGTYEQYF. CDR3 coding DNA: TGCGCCAGCAGCCAAGATTGGAGCGGGGGGACCTACGAGCAGTACTTC.